These T cell receptor beta chains were read from a single sample in a study of T cell repertoires in cytomegalovirus infection. Their target antigens are unknown. From the reads, TCRdb called clonotypes with MiXCR, one entry per CDR3 protein. The table lists roughly 150,000 distinct CDR3 sequences, around 32% of them singletons. The source material was CD8+ T cells from cultured PBMCs, sampled from culture after CMV antigen stimulation. Receptors were obtained from a human donor in good health (CMV status not recorded). Some clones in this sample may be carry-over from other donors' samples. Each CDR3 is given with its conserved first and last residue. D genes are given only for firm matches. The size of a clone is reported for some rows only, either as once, few or many, or as a class for expanded clones.

abundance	j_gene	v_gene	d_gene	CDR3aa	CDR3nt
few	TRBJ1-2	TRBV7-9	TRBD1	CASSSADRGMYGYTF	TGTGCCAGCAGCTCGGCTGACAGGGGGATGTATGGCTACACCTTC
NA	TRBJ1-1	TRBV12-3/TRBV12-4	NA	CASRFPGWTEAFF	TGTGCCAGCAGATTTCCGGGGTGGACTGAAGCTTTCTTT
many	TRBJ2-1	TRBV7-3	NA	CASSLVVSSYNEQFF	TGTGCCAGCAGCTTAGTGGTGAGCTCCTACAATGAGCAGTTCTTC
few	TRBJ1-6	TRBV27	NA	CASSLSLYSPLHF	TGTGCCAGCAGTTTATCTCTCTATTCACCCCTCCACTTT
few	TRBJ1-1	TRBV2	NA	CASSEYRQTEAFF	TGTGCCAGCAGTGAATACCGACAGACTGAAGCTTTCTTT
NA	TRBJ2-2	TRBV4-1	NA	CASSQGIQYGRNTGELFF	TGCGCCAGCAGCCAAGGGATCCAATACGGACGGAACACCGGGGAGCTGTTTTTT
few	TRBJ1-2	TRBV20-1	TRBD1	CSARARTGGNAASYGYTF	TGCAGTGCTAGAGCCCGGACAGGGGGCAACGCAGCTAGCTATGGCTACACCTTC
NA	TRBJ1-2	TRBV2	NA	CASSESLDNFYGYTF	TGTGCCAGCAGTGAATCCCTGGACAATTTCTATGGCTACACCTTC
NA	TRBJ2-1	TRBV5-4	NA	CASSPSPGTINEQFF	TGTGCCAGCAGCCCAAGCCCAGGGACGATAAATGAGCAGTTCTTC
NA	TRBJ2-1	TRBV7-9	NA	CASSPRGSPYNEQFF	TGTGCCAGCAGCCCCCGGGGCTCCCCCTACAATGAGCAGTTCTTC
NA	TRBJ1-1	TRBV28	NA	CASSFFSGTTEAFF	TGTGCCAGCAGCTTCTTTTCCGGGACGACTGAAGCTTTCTTT
NA	TRBJ2-1	TRBV20-1	NA	CSAGVEGGSYNEQFF	TGCAGTGCTGGTGTTGAGGGGGGCTCCTACAATGAGCAGTTCTTC
many	TRBJ2-2	TRBV2	NA	CASSLAGGYTGELFF	TGTGCCAGCAGTCTCGCAGGCGGCTACACCGGGGAGCTGTTTTTT
few	TRBJ1-2	TRBV2	NA	CASQGTGTNYGYTF	TGTGCCAGCCAAGGAACAGGCACTAACTATGGCTACACCTTC
NA	TRBJ1-3	TRBV27	TRBD1	CASSFRTGAGYTIYF	TGTGCCAGCAGCTTCCGGACAGGGGCGGGGTACACCATATATTTT
once	TRBJ2-7	TRBV27	TRBD2	CASSLASGGAAEQYF	TGTGCCAGCAGTTTAGCTAGCGGGGGGGCTGCCGAGCAGTACTTC
few	TRBJ1-4	TRBV13	TRBD1	CASSLPGQGIGEANEKLFF	TGTGCCAGCAGCTTACCGGGACAGGGAATCGGGGAAGCTAATGAAAAACTGTTTTTT
NA	TRBJ2-1	TRBV19	NA	CASSTEDRGGNEQFF	TGTGCCAGTAGTACCGAAGACCGGGGAGGCAATGAGCAGTTCTTC
NA	TRBJ1-2	TRBV27	TRBD1	CASSGIQGAGGYTF	TGTGCCAGCAGTGGAATACAGGGGGCCGGGGGCTACACCTTC
NA	TRBJ1-1	TRBV27	NA	CASSSGNAAFF	TGTGCCAGCAGTTCGGGTAATGCGGCTTTCTTT
NA	TRBJ1-1	TRBV2	TRBD1	CASSEVTGGEAFF	TGTGCCAGCAGTGAAGTTACAGGGGGTGAAGCTTTCTTT
NA	TRBJ2-1	TRBV5-5	NA	CASSLWVDYNEQFF	TGTGCCAGCAGCTTGTGGGTGGATTACAATGAGCAGTTCTTC
once	TRBJ2-1	TRBV16	TRBD1	CASSQSRTGYNEQFF	TGTGCCAGCAGCCAATCCCGGACAGGCTACAATGAGCAGTTCTTC
few	TRBJ2-7	TRBV7-9	NA	CASSLALLPYEQYF	TGTGCCAGCAGCTTGGCCCTACTACCCTACGAGCAGTACTTC
few	TRBJ1-6	TRBV12-3/TRBV12-4	NA	CASSFLGAGTPLHF	TGTGCCAGCAGTTTTCTGGGGGCAGGAACACCCCTCCACTTT
few	TRBJ2-3	TRBV7-6	TRBD2	CASSPNLAGGADTQYF	TGTGCCAGCAGCCCAAACCTAGCGGGGGGCGCAGATACGCAGTATTTT
NA	TRBJ2-1	TRBV12-5	TRBD2	CASGLVSGGLNEQFF	TGTGCTAGTGGTTTGGTTAGCGGGGGACTCAATGAGCAGTTCTTC
few	TRBJ1-3	TRBV4-1	NA	CASSQDAGALGNTIYF	TGCGCCAGCAGCCAAGATGCGGGGGCGCTCGGAAACACCATATATTTT
many	TRBJ2-7	TRBV7-2	NA	CASSPNEGYEQYF	TGTGCCAGCAGCCCAAATGAGGGGTACGAGCAGTACTTC
NA	TRBJ2-1	TRBV7-9	NA	CASSSTGNEQFF	TGTGCCAGCAGCTCCACAGGGAATGAGCAGTTCTTC
few	TRBJ1-2	TRBV7-9	TRBD1	CASSSIPGTGNYGYTF	TGTGCCAGCAGCTCGATCCCCGGGACAGGGAACTATGGCTACACCTTC
NA	TRBJ1-1	TRBV30	NA	CAWSAYPGHRGDEAFF	TGTGCCTGGAGTGCCTACCCGGGACACCGTGGGGATGAAGCTTTCTTT
once	TRBJ1-5	TRBV2	NA	CASSDRDGDDQPQHF	TGTGCCAGCAGTGATAGGGATGGGGACGATCAGCCCCAGCATTTT